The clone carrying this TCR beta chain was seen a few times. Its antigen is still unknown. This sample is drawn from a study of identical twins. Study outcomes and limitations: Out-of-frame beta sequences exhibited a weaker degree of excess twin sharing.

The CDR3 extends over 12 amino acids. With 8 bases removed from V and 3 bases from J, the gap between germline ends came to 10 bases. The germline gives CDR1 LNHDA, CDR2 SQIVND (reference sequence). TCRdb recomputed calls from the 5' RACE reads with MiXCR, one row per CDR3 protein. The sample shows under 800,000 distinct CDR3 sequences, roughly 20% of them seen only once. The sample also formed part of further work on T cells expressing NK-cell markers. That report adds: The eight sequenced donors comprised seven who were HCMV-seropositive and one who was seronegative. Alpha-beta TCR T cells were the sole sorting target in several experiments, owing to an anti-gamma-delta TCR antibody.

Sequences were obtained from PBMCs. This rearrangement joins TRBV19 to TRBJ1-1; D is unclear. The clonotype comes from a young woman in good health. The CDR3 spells CASRDYHTEAFF. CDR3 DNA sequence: TGTGCCAGTCGTGACTACCACACTGAAGCTTTCTTT.